A selection of T cell receptor beta chains follows, all from one sample in a study of identical twins. TCRdb redid the calling of the 5' RACE reads with MiXCR, one entry per CDR3 protein. In the table there are nearly 200,000 distinct CDR3 sequences, approximately 16% of which are singletons. This same sample was also taken into another study, of T cells expressing NK-cell markers.

The specimen sequenced was CD8+ T cells sorted from blood. The receptors here all came from a woman aged 18-29 years in good health. Both conserved end residues are part of each CDR3. A D gene is named only where the DNA matches it firmly. The size field is filled for only some rows; it gives once, few, many or a size class.

J gene	D gene	clone size	CDR3 length	V gene	CDR3 DNA	CDR3 protein
TRBJ2-1	-	-	15	TRBV12-3/TRBV12-4	TGTGCCAGCAGCACAGGCGATCTAGTTGGCAATGAGCAGTTCTTC	CASSTGDLVGNEQFF
TRBJ2-7	TRBD2	-	14	TRBV20-1	TGCAGTGCTGGTAGCGGGAGGACCGTCTACGAGCAGTACTTC	CSAGSGRTVYEQYF
TRBJ2-5	-	few	17	TRBV3-1	TGTGCCAGCAGCCAGAAGAGGGTTCGGGGCTTACAAGAGACCCAGTACTTC	CASSQKRVRGLQETQYF
TRBJ2-1	-	-	16	TRBV12-3/TRBV12-4	TGTGCCAGCAGTCCCCCCCCGGGACTGGGATACAATGAGCAGTTCTTC	CASSPPPGLGYNEQFF
TRBJ2-1	TRBD1	-	16	TRBV4-1	TGCGCCAGCAGCCAAGGACGGACAGGGAGTTGGAATGAGCAGTTCTTC	CASSQGRTGSWNEQFF
TRBJ1-4	-	few	14	TRBV7-9	TGTGCCAGCAGCTTCACGGGGCCGGATGAAAAACTGTTTTTT	CASSFTGPDEKLFF
TRBJ2-3	-	many	12	TRBV12-3/TRBV12-4	TGTGCCAGCAGTTTAGCTCCAGATACGCAGTATTTT	CASSLAPDTQYF
TRBJ2-1	TRBD2	few	19	TRBV29-1	TGCAGCGTTGAAGAACATACACCGGGACTAGCGGGAGGGCCGGGTGAGCAGTTCTTC	CSVEEHTPGLAGGPGEQFF
TRBJ2-3	TRBD2	few	16	TRBV5-1	TGCGCCAGCAGCTTTACTAGCGGAACACAATCTGATACGCAGTATTTT	CASSFTSGTQSDTQYF
TRBJ1-2	-	-	15	TRBV12-3/TRBV12-4	TGTGCCAGCAGTTTACTGCTACAGGAGCCTTATGGCTACACCTTC	CASSLLLQEPYGYTF
TRBJ2-1	-	few	15	TRBV5-1	TGCGCCAGCAGCTCCCTAGGAGGGTCCTACAATGAGCAGTTCTTC	CASSSLGGSYNEQFF
TRBJ1-1	-	-	13	TRBV13	TGTGCCAGCAGCCCCCTCGCCGGCACTGAAGCTTTCTTT	CASSPLAGTEAFF